These 29 T cell receptor beta chains share one sample of origin, sequenced in a study of control samples from healthy donors and cancer patients (dated by TCRdb to 2018 to 2021). The library was generated by the immunoSEQ multiplex PCR assay. Held by TCRdb, this immuneACCESS table contains in-frame sequences only and omits some clones. Under half of the omission traces to an unresolved V gene where checked; the cause of the rest is unknown. Across this sample there are about 160,000 clones, with 85% to 90% seen only once. About 12% of the sample lies in the top ten. Material for sequencing was blood. Source of these receptors: a young man in good health.

The rearrangement joins TRBV7-6 to TRBJ2-3, with D uncertain. Germline V gene lookup returns CDR1 SGHVS and CDR2 FNYEAQ. The CDR3 is made up of 13 amino acids. Deletions cut 5 bases from V and 4 bases from J, with 10 bases between. In nucleotides, the CDR3 is TGTGCCAGCAGCCAGACGGAACCAGATACGCAGTATTTT. It translates to CASSQTEPDTQYF.

The rearrangement uses TRBV2 and TRBJ2-3; 7 bases fit TRBD2. The germline V gene encodes CDR1 SNHLY and CDR2 FYNNEI. CDR3 size: 14 residues. With 6 bases clipped from V and 10 bases from J, the junction kept 13 bases outside the gene matches. In nucleotides, the CDR3 is TGTGCCAGCAGGGTCGGGACTACGAATTATTCGCAGTATTTT. It is translated as CASRVGTTNYSQYF.

The chain combines TRBV24-1 with TRBJ1-2; 8 bases agree with TRBD1. Germline CDR1 reads KGHDR; CDR2 reads SFDVKD. This CDR3 spans 15 amino acids. J was trimmed by 5 bases and V by 3 bases; bases with no gene match: 7. CDR3 region: CATSDPGGAEYGYTF. The CDR3 DNA reads TGTGCCACCAGTGATCCAGGGGGCGCCGAGTATGGCTACACCTTC.

J is TRBJ2-7 and V is TRBV6-1; 9 positions match TRBD1. The germline V gene has CDR1 MNHNS and CDR2 SASEGT. This CDR3 has 16 residues. The V and J ends lost 4 bases and 0 bases, in that order; junction bases with no gene match: 7. The CDR3 sequence: CASSATGTGPSYEQYF. The CDR3 DNA is TGTGCCAGCAGTGCCACCGGGACAGGGCCCTCCTACGAGCAGTACTTC.

The chain has TRBV6-2 or TRBV6-3 and TRBJ1-1; D remains unclear. The length of the CDR3 is 15 residues. Trimming shortened V by 5 bases and J by 4 bases, and 17 bases separated the two germline ends. Germline V gene sequence: CDR1 MNHEY, CDR2 SVGEGT. The CDR3 here is CASSLTPTVSTEAFF. DNA for the CDR3: TGTGCCAGCAGTCTAACCCCCACAGTTAGCACTGAAGCTTTCTTT.

The chain links TRBV27 to TRBJ2-7, with 9 bases matching TRBD2. With V trimmed by 3 bases and J by 3 bases, 6 bases remained unmatched. The V gene's germline CDR1 is MNHEY and CDR2 SMNVEV (reference sequence). CDR3 length: 15 residues. The CDR3 loop reads CASSFRTSAYYEQYF. In DNA, the CDR3 is TGTGCCAGCAGTTTTCGGACTAGCGCTTACTACGAGCAGTACTTC.

Only one count was recorded for this clone. The V and J genes are TRBV29-1 and TRBJ2-1; tentatively, D is TRBD2 (7 bases). This CDR3 is built from 14 residues. V was pared by 1 base and J by 7 bases, with 14 bases between. CDR1 SQVTM and CDR2 ANQGSEA come from the germline V gene. The CDR3 DNA reads TGCAGCGTTGAAGCTCAAGGGAGGGGGAATGAGCAGTTCTTC. Amino acid sequence: CSVEAQGRGNEQFF.

This chain uses TRBV7-9 with TRBJ2-1, with D perhaps being TRBD1 or TRBD2 (5 bases each). The CDR3 totals 18 residues. Germline V gene lookup returns CDR1 SEHNR and CDR2 FQNEAQ (reference sequence). Trimming pared 4 bases from V and 0 bases from J, leaving 19 bases between. In nucleotides, the CDR3 is TGTGCCAGCAGCTCTCCGAAGGGGAGCGGTAGCTCCTACAATGAGCAGTTCTTC. Its translation is CASSSPKGSGSSYNEQFF.

This clone was seen once. The CDR3 reads CAWSGQGDQPQHF. The CDR3 coding sequence is TGTGCCTGGAGTGGGCAGGGGGATCAGCCCCAGCATTTT. The chain recombines TRBV30 with TRBJ1-5, with 7 nucleotides matching TRBD1. The CDR3 sequence is 13 residues long. Trimming at V came to 1 base and at J to 5 bases, leaving 2 bases not matched to a gene. The V gene's germline CDR1 is GTSNPN and CDR2 SVGIG (reference sequence).

This chain joins TRBV3-1 (or the pseudogene TRBV3-2) and TRBJ2-7; D not resolved. The germline gives CDR1 LGHDT, CDR2 YNNKEL (reference sequence). The CDR3 consists of 15 residues. V was cut by 0 bases and J by 1 base, with 10 bases left in between. DNA for the CDR3: TGTGCCAGCAGCCAAGAAGGGCTAGGGTCCTACGAGCAGTACTTC. Translated, it gives CASSQEGLGSYEQYF.

V gene TRBV15 combines with J gene TRBJ1-5; perhaps TRBD1 as D (5 bases). CDR1 and CDR2 (germline): LNHNV, YYDKDF (reference sequence). CDR3 length: 15 residues. The V gene lost 1 base and the J gene lost 7 bases, with 14 bases spanning the gap. CDR3: CATSRAEKGDQPQHF. The CDR3 coding sequence is TGTGCCACCAGCAGAGCTGAGAAAGGGGACCAGCCCCAGCATTTT.

The chain recombines TRBV7-7 with TRBJ2-7, with D possibly TRBD2 on 6 matching bases. The germline gives CDR1 SSHAT, CDR2 FNYEAQ (reference sequence). The CDR3 extends over 15 amino acids. Trimming cost V 1 base and J 2 bases, with 12 bases left between them. CDR3 loop: CASSLESSAPYEQYF. The CDR3 coding sequence is TGTGCCAGCAGCTTAGAATCTAGCGCCCCCTACGAGCAGTACTTC. Filled out from reference TRBV7-7 and TRBJ2-7, the complete variable domain reads GAGVSQSPRYKVTKRGQDVTLRCDPISSHATLYWYQQALGQGPEFLTYFNYEAQPDKSGLPSDRFSAERPEGSISTLTIQRTEQRDSAMYRCASSLESSAPYEQYFGPGTRLTVT.

This sequence joins TRBV30 and TRBJ1-1; D gene uncertain. The CDR3 covers 13 residues. Germline V gene sequence: CDR1 GTSNPN, CDR2 SVGIG (reference sequence). V was shortened by 3 bases and J by 4 bases, with 12 bases between the two germline ends. The DNA for the CDR3 is TGTGCCTGGAGGGCAGTGCGGACCACTGAAGCTTTCTTT. Translation: CAWRAVRTTEAFF.

The rearrangement joins TRBV13 to TRBJ1-6; perhaps TRBD1 as D (5 bases). V shed 5 bases and J shed 7 bases, with 15 bases lying between them. Germline V gene lookup returns CDR1 PRHDT and CDR2 FYEKMQ (reference sequence). The CDR3 contains 15 residues. The CDR3 DNA is TGTGCCAGCAGCGCCAACTGGGGGAAAAATTCACCCCTCCACTTT. Its translation is CASSANWGKNSPLHF.

V and J are TRBV30 and TRBJ1-5; 7 bases map to TRBD1. CDR1 GTSNPN and CDR2 SVGIG come from the germline V gene (reference sequence). The CDR3 loop spans 14 amino acids. V gave up 5 bases and J gave up 6 bases; unmatched junction bases: 10. The CDR3 nucleotides read TGTGCCTGGTCAGGGGGAATGGCGATTCAGCCCCAGCATTTT. It translates to CAWSGGMAIQPQHF.

The rearrangement joins TRBV5-1 to TRBJ1-2; the D gene is possibly TRBD1 (5 bases). The CDR3 spans 14 residues. Per germline, CDR1 SGHRS and CDR2 YFSETQ. V lost 0 bases and J lost 6, with 12 bases in between. The CDR3 reads CASSLERGRDGYTF. Written as DNA, the CDR3 is TGCGCCAGCAGCTTGGAGCGGGGCAGGGATGGCTACACCTTC.

This rearrangement joins TRBV27 to TRBJ2-1; 9 bases align to TRBD2. CDR3 length: 15 residues. Germline-derived CDR1 and CDR2 are MNHEY and SMNVEV (reference sequence). V lost 3 bases to trimming and J lost 7 bases; unmatched junction nucleotides: 7. The CDR3 nucleotides read TGTGCCAGCAGTTTTGGCGGACTAGCGTCGAATGAGCAGTTCTTC. Residues: CASSFGGLASNEQFF.

The chain carries TRBV19 and TRBJ1-5, with a tentative D call TRBD1 (5 bases). V dropped 5 bases and J dropped 2 bases, with 10 bases sitting between them. The CDR3 has 14 residues. From germline, CDR1 is LNHDA and CDR2 SQIVND (reference sequence). The chain's CDR3 is CASSPQGGNQPQHF. In DNA form, the CDR3 reads TGTGCCAGTAGTCCCCAGGGAGGCAATCAGCCCCAGCATTTT.

The chain uses TRBV11-3 and TRBJ2-1; the D call may be TRBD1 or TRBD2 (5 bases each). Per the germline V gene, CDR1 is SGHNT and CDR2 is YENEEA. V was pared by 0 bases and J by 1 base, with 10 bases between. The CDR3 is 16 amino acids. This chain's CDR3 is CASSLDGGISYNEQFF. CDR3 nucleotides: TGTGCCAGCAGCTTAGATGGGGGTATATCCTACAATGAGCAGTTCTTC.

The CDR3 DNA sequence: TGTGCCACTCCCGGCCAGGGGGATGGCTACACCTTC. It yields the protein CATPGQGDGYTF. The chain links TRBV19 to TRBJ1-2, with 7 bases fitting TRBD1. The V segment lost 10 bases and the J segment 6 bases; nucleotides outside the gene matches: 8. This CDR3 has 12 residues. CDR1 is LNHDA, CDR2 SQIVND, per germline (reference sequence). The full variable domain, its missing parts supplied by reference TRBV19 and TRBJ1-2, is DGGITQSPKYLFRKEGQNVTLSCEQNLNHDAMYWYRQDPGQGLRLIYYSQIVNDFQKGDIAEGYSVSREKKESFPLTVTSAQKNPTAFYLCATPGQGDGYTFGSGTRLTVV.

J is TRBJ2-1 and V is TRBV11-3; tentatively, D is TRBD1 or TRBD2 (5 bases each). The CDR3 sequence is 15 residues long. V was trimmed by 5 bases and J by 5 bases, leaving 16 bases between them. CDR1 and CDR2 (germline): SGHNT, YENEEA. CDR3: CASSPRGRGNNEQFF. The CDR3 DNA is TGTGCCAGCAGCCCAAGGGGACGAGGAAACAATGAGCAGTTCTTC. Variable domain in full (rest from reference TRBV11-3 and TRBJ2-1): EAGVVQSPRYKIIEKKQPVAFWCNPISGHNTLYWYLQNLGQGPELLIRYENEEAVDDSQLPKDRFSAERLKGVDSTLKIQPAELGDSAVYLCASSPRGRGNNEQFFGPGTRLTVL.

The chain joins TRBV5-5 to TRBJ1-4; D is perhaps TRBD1 (5 bases). Germline lookup yields CDR1 SGHKS and CDR2 YYEKEE (reference sequence). Trimming removed 4 bases from V and 7 bases from J, with 26 bases in between. The CDR3 sequence is 18 residues long. The CDR3 sequence: CASSPVWGTTAGGEKLFF. For the CDR3, the DNA is TGTGCCAGCAGCCCCGTTTGGGGCACCACGGCGGGAGGTGAAAAACTGTTTTTT.

This clone was recorded a few times. J is TRBJ1-5 and V is TRBV9; unclear D gene. CDR1 and CDR2 from the germline V gene are SGDLS and YYNGEE. With 5 bases removed from V and 4 bases from J, the gap between germline ends came to 13 bases. This CDR3 is 14 amino acids long. CDR3 sequence reads: CASSLEGGNQPQHF. The CDR3 bases are TGTGCCAGCAGTCTTGAGGGCGGAAATCAGCCCCAGCATTTT.

The rearrangement links TRBV7-2 to TRBJ2-3, with TRBD2 identical over 10 bases. CDR3 length: 15 residues. From germline, CDR1 is SGHTA and CDR2 FQGNSA. Unmatched junction bases numbered 4, after V lost 5 bases and J lost 2 bases. DNA of the CDR3: TGTGCCAGCAGCCCGAGCGGGAGGGCCACAGATACGCAGTATTTT. It translates to CASSPSGRATDTQYF.

This clone was observed a single time. This chain uses TRBV19 with TRBJ2-1; TRBD2 matches 11 bases. The CDR3 is 15 residues long. Per the germline V gene, CDR1 is LNHDA and CDR2 is SQIVND (reference sequence). V shed 5 bases, J shed 4 bases, and the junction held 4 bases outside the gene matches. CDR3 DNA sequence: TGTGCCAGTAGTGGCACTAGCGGGAGATACAATGAGCAGTTCTTC. It yields the protein CASSGTSGRYNEQFF.

The chain links TRBV4-2 to TRBJ2-3; tentatively, D is TRBD1 or TRBD2 (5 bases each). V lost 1 base, J lost 2 bases, and 10 bases lay in between. From germline, CDR1 is LGHNA and CDR2 YNFKEQ. CDR3 length equals 15 residues. CDR3 in amino acids: CASSQAAGTTDTQYF. The CDR3 DNA reads as TGTGCCAGCAGCCAAGCTGCAGGGACCACAGATACGCAGTATTTT.

The chain has TRBV24-1 and TRBJ2-1, with 7 bases aligning to TRBD2. CDR3 length: 16 residues. Looked up from germline, CDR1 is KGHDR and CDR2 is SFDVKD. The junction had 6 bases not matched to a gene; V was cut back by 4 bases and J by 1 base. In nucleotides, the CDR3 is TGTGCCACCAGTGAGTCCCCGGGAGGTTCCTACAATGAGCAGTTCTTC. It encodes CATSESPGGSYNEQFF.

This clone has only one observation. The chain employs TRBV24-1 and TRBJ1-1, with 7 nucleotides matching TRBD1. The CDR3 contains 16 residues. Trimming removed 2 bases from V and 1 base from J; junction bases left unmatched: 6. Per germline, CDR1 KGHDR and CDR2 SFDVKD. The CDR3 DNA is TGTGCCACCAGTGATTCCACCGGGACAGCGAACACTGAAGCTTTCTTT. Translating it yields CATSDSTGTANTEAFF.

V and J are TRBV28 and TRBJ1-6; D not resolved. The CDR3 consists of 11 residues. The V gene's germline CDR1 is MDHEN and CDR2 SYDVKM. The ends were cut back, 4 bases at V and 11 bases at J, with 6 bases in the middle. The CDR3: CASSSPTPLHF. The CDR3 DNA reads as TGTGCCAGCAGTTCACCTACACCCCTCCACTTT.